This TCR beta chain was recovered during a study of CD8 T cells in Susac syndrome. When the RNA was reverse transcribed, random hexamers were used with an input of about 0.45 to 1 ug. TCRdb redid the calling of the immunoSEQ multiplex PCR reads with MiXCR, one entry per CDR3 protein. The table lists under 200,000 distinct CDR3 sequences, approximately 95% of them singletons. The CDR3 loop spans 13 amino acids. V was shortened by 2 bases and J by 7 bases, with 11 bases between the two germline ends. Germline V gives CDR1 MDHEN, CDR2 SYDVKM. The TCR sequence derives from a human donor with multiple sclerosis. The sample consisted of CD8+ T cells from PBMCs. The chain is built from TRBV28 and TRBJ1-1; D is uncertain. CDR3 sequence: CASSLLPDIEAFF. The CDR3 coding sequence is TGTGCCAGCAGTTTACTCCCAGACATTGAAGCTTTCTTT.